What follows are 20 T cell receptor beta chains derived from one specimen sequenced in a study of radiation and T cells in renal cell carcinoma. Time point given: blood 2 weeks post-SBRT. Regarding treatment: 15 Gy SBRT to primary tumor, nephrectomy 4 weeks later. Assay: immunoSEQ multiplex PCR; the TCRdb copy retains only in-frame clones and omits some. The sample comprises roughly 150,000 clones, about 91% of which are singletons, and approximately 12% rests with the top ten. The input for sequencing was blood, taken from a patient whose treatment included radiotherapy and nephrectomy. These receptors all come from a woman between 45 and 65 years old with renal cell carcinoma.

The J gene is TRBJ2-1, the V gene TRBV5-5; D is ambiguous. Deletions cut 0 bases from V and 1 base from J, with 8 bases between. The CDR3 is 15 residues long. Germline CDR1 reads SGHKS; CDR2 reads YYEKEE (reference sequence). The CDR3 nucleotides read TGTGCCAGCAGCTTGGATTGGGGATCCTACAATGAGCAGTTCTTC. Translation gives CASSLDWGSYNEQFF. The variable domain in full, with the rest retrieved from reference TRBV5-5 and TRBJ2-1, is DAGVTQSPTHLIKTRGQQVTLRCSPISGHKSVSWYQQVLGQGPQFIFQYYEKEERGRGNFPDRFSARQFPNYSSELNVNALLLGDSALYLCASSLDWGSYNEQFFGPGTRLTVL.

The chain has TRBV5-1 and TRBJ2-1; 11 bases line up with TRBD1. Germline CDR1 is SGHRS and CDR2 is YFSETQ. The CDR3 is 14 amino acids. Trimming at V came to 6 bases and at J to 7 bases, leaving 6 bases not matched to a gene. CDR3 sequence: CASIVGTGGNEQFF. CDR3 sequence (DNA): TGCGCCAGCATCGTGGGGACAGGGGGAAATGAGCAGTTCTTC.

The chain carries TRBV5-4 and TRBJ1-1; D not resolved. The length of the CDR3 is 16 residues. The germline V gene encodes CDR1 SGHNT and CDR2 YYREEE (reference sequence). Trimming left V 0 bases short and J 0 bases short, with 12 bases between. This CDR3 reads CASSLGPRGMNTEAFF. The CDR3 bases are TGTGCCAGCAGCTTGGGACCCCGCGGGATGAACACTGAAGCTTTCTTT. The variable domain in full, with the rest retrieved from reference TRBV5-4 and TRBJ1-1, is ETGVTQSPTHLIKTRGQQVTLRCSSQSGHNTVSWYQQALGQGPQFIFQYYREEENGRGNFPPRFSGLQFPNYSSELNVNALELDDSALYLCASSLGPRGMNTEAFFGQGTRLTVV.

V and J are TRBV19 and TRBJ1-4; no firm D call. Germline CDR1 and CDR2: LNHDA and SQIVND (reference sequence). V was cut by 3 bases and J by 2 bases, with 7 bases left in between. The CDR3 is 14 residues long. In DNA form, the CDR3 reads TGTGCCAGTAGTATTTTGGGGACTAATGAAAAACTGTTTTTT. This encodes CASSILGTNEKLFF.

This clone is a singleton in its sample. The J gene is TRBJ1-1, the V gene TRBV7-6; 7 bases agree with TRBD1. CDR3 length equals 14 residues. Germline lookup yields CDR1 SGHVS and CDR2 FNYEAQ. Trimming cost V 5 bases and J 2 bases; bases outside gene matches: 5. In DNA, the CDR3 is TGTGCCAGCAGCCGAGGGGGCAGTAACACTGAAGCTTTCTTT. It is translated as CASSRGGSNTEAFF.

V and J are TRBV19 and TRBJ2-5; 9 positions match TRBD1. Germline V gives CDR1 LNHDA, CDR2 SQIVND (reference sequence). V lost 6 bases and J lost 5; bases outside the gene matches: 10. This CDR3 region has 15 residues. As DNA, the CDR3 is TGTGCCAGTAGGCGGCGGACAGGGGATTTCGAGACCCAGTACTTC. Its protein is CASRRRTGDFETQYF. Complete variable domain (other parts from reference TRBV19 and TRBJ2-5): DGGITQSPKYLFRKEGQNVTLSCEQNLNHDAMYWYRQDPGQGLRLIYYSQIVNDFQKGDIAEGYSVSREKKESFPLTVTSAQKNPTAFYLCASRRRTGDFETQYFGPGTRLLVL.

The chain recombines TRBV9 with TRBJ2-1, with D uncertain. Per germline, CDR1 SGDLS and CDR2 YYNGEE. The CDR3 contains 13 residues. V lost 0 bases and J lost 7, with 8 bases in between. The DNA for the CDR3 is TGTGCCAGCAGCGTAGGGGTGAGAAATGAGCAGTTCTTC. This gives the protein CASSVGVRNEQFF.

This clone occurred once. The CDR3 reads CASSEGTVNYGYTF. CDR3 in DNA: TGTGCCAGCAGTGAAGGAACCGTTAACTATGGCTACACCTTC. The chain links TRBV6-1 to TRBJ1-2; no clear D gene. There are 14 residues in the CDR3. Trimming left V 1 base short and J 1 base short, with 7 bases between. Germline assignment: CDR1 MNHNS and CDR2 SASEGT.

V is TRBV2 and J is TRBJ2-3; perhaps TRBD1 as D (5 bases). The germline V and J ends were trimmed by 0 bases and 4 bases, with 11 bases remaining between them. Germline CDR1 SNHLY, CDR2 FYNNEI. The CDR3 has 15 residues. CDR3 residues: CASSEALLGPDTQYF. As DNA, the CDR3 is TGTGCCAGCAGTGAAGCGCTTCTGGGGCCAGATACGCAGTATTTT.

The chain couples TRBV7-9 to TRBJ2-7; tentative D call: TRBD1 (7 bases). Trimming cost V 6 bases and J 3 bases, with 15 bases left between them. The CDR3 loop spans 14 amino acids. CDR1 and CDR2 from the germline V gene are SEHNR and FQNEAQ (reference sequence). CDR3 nucleotides: TGTGCCAGCAGAAATTCAGGGGGGAACTACGAGCAGTACTTC. It is translated as CASRNSGGNYEQYF.

V is TRBV5-8 and J is TRBJ1-2, with a weak D call TRBD1 (6 bases). Germline loops: CDR1 SGHTS, CDR2 YDEGEE. The V end was cut by 4 bases, the J end by 5 bases, with 12 bases between. The CDR3 spans 13 residues. CDR3 nucleotide sequence: TGTGCCAGCAGCCCAGGACAGCTTTATGGCTACACCTTC. Amino acid sequence: CASSPGQLYGYTF.

The chain employs TRBV4-3 and TRBJ2-7; no definite D call. Trimming stripped 0 bases from V and 2 bases from J, with 8 bases between. CDR3 length equals 14 residues. The germline CDR1 and CDR2 sequences are LGHNA and YSLEER. For the CDR3, the DNA is TGCGCCAGCAGCCAAGATAAGACGGCCTACGAGCAGTACTTC. Amino acid sequence: CASSQDKTAYEQYF.

A word on this clone: The junction departs from germline at one end; a sequencing error may be responsible. The chain combines TRBV7-7 with TRBJ2-5; TRBD2 is a possible D gene (7 bases). This CDR3 is 15 amino acids long. Per the germline V gene, CDR1 is SSHAT and CDR2 is FNYEAQ (reference sequence). CDR3 in amino acids: CASSEGGAREETQYF. The CDR3 DNA follows: TGTGCTAGCAGCGAGGGGGGGGCCAGGGAAGAGACCCAGTACTTC. Looking up the rest from reference TRBV7-7 and TRBJ2-5 gives the full variable domain: GAGVSQSPRYKVTKRGQDVTLRCDPISSHATLYWYQQALGQGPEFLTYFNYEAQPDKSGLPSDRFSAERPEGSISTLTIQRTEQRDSAMYRCASSEGGAREETQYFGPGTRLLVL.

The chain couples TRBV7-2 to TRBJ2-4; maybe TRBD1 (6 bases). V gave up 0 bases and J gave up 12 bases, with 9 bases separating them. This CDR3 spans 12 amino acids. The germline V gene encodes CDR1 SGHTA and CDR2 FQGNSA. The CDR3 spells CASSLARGTQYF. The CDR3 region has the DNA TGTGCCAGCAGCTTAGCGAGGGGGACTCAGTACTTC.

CDR3 nucleotides: TGTGCCAGCAGTTACACCCAGTTGGGGGTTGGGGAGCAGTACTTC. Its translation: CASSYTQLGVGEQYF. This chain uses TRBV6-6 with TRBJ2-7; D is possibly TRBD1 or TRBD2 (5 bases each). The CDR3 spans 15 residues. The germline gives CDR1 MNHNY, CDR2 SVGAGI (reference sequence). V gave up 2 bases and J gave up 7 bases, with 18 bases separating them.

The DNA of the CDR3 is TGCAGCGTTAGGGACCAACTTAGGGGGGAAAAACTGTTTTTT. Translation gives CSVRDQLRGEKLFF. The chain couples TRBV29-1 to TRBJ1-4, with TRBD1 as a possible D gene (6 bases). V was clipped by 5 bases and J by 8 bases, with 18 bases between them. Germline CDR1 SQVTM, CDR2 ANQGSEA. The CDR3 has 14 amino acids. The full variable domain, with the rest looked up from reference TRBV29-1 and TRBJ1-4, is SAVISQKPSRDICQRGTSLTIQCQVDSQVTMMFWYRQQPGQSLTLIATANQGSEATYESGFVIDKFPISRPNLTFSTLTVSNMSPEDSSIYLCSVRDQLRGEKLFFGSGTQLSVL.

The rearrangement uses TRBV6-5 and TRBJ1-2; maybe TRBD1 (5 bases). Trimming removed 2 bases from V and 4 bases from J, with 11 bases in between. Germline CDR1 MNHEY, CDR2 SVGAGI. CDR3 length: 14 amino acids. The CDR3 loop reads CASSYQGSAYGYTF. CDR3 nucleotide sequence: TGTGCCAGCAGTTACCAGGGATCGGCCTATGGCTACACCTTC.

The rearrangement uses TRBV7-9 and TRBJ1-2; possibly TRBD1 for D (6 bases). The CDR3 consists of 15 residues. The germline CDR1 and CDR2 sequences are SEHNR and FQNEAQ (reference sequence). V was trimmed by 3 bases and J by 3 bases, leaving 14 bases between them. The CDR3 bases are TGTGCCAGCAGCTTGACTTGGGGGGGCGACTATGGCTACACCTTC. Translated, it gives CASSLTWGGDYGYTF.

The V and J genes are TRBV6-5 and TRBJ2-7, with D possibly TRBD2 on 7 matching bases. Germline V lookup: CDR1 MNHEY, CDR2 SVGAGI. This CDR3 region has 16 residues. V was pared by 4 bases and J by 0 bases, with 16 bases between. The CDR3 coding sequence is TGTGCCAGCAGTTCCCGCGTCGGGGGGCACTCCTACGAGCAGTACTTC. This codes for CASSSRVGGHSYEQYF.

This clone showed up just once. The CDR3 DNA sequence: TGCAGTGCGGGCTACAACACTGAAGCTTTCTTT. It specifies CSAGYNTEAFF. The chain is built from TRBV20-1 and TRBJ1-1; D unresolved. Trimming removed 6 bases from V and 2 bases from J, with 7 bases in between. The CDR3 contains 11 residues. The V gene's germline CDR1 is DFQATT and CDR2 SNEGSKA (reference sequence).